These T cell receptor beta chains were read from a single sample in a study of T cell responses to AZD1222 COVID-19 vaccine. This table comes from immunoSEQ multiplex PCR, and its TCRdb copy is limited to in-frame clones, with some not included. The sample contains around 100,000 clones, approximately 88% of which appear only once. This sample comprised peripheral blood, obtained on day 0 of AZD1222 vaccination. These receptors all stem from an adult in good health. CDR3s include the opening cysteine and the closing phenylalanine or tryptophan. The D gene is left open where the match is weak. Some rows have no size entry. The others give once, few or many, or a class for an expanded clone.

NA	TRBV19	TRBJ2-7	NA	CASSIPAEGSYEQYF	TGTGCCAGTAGTATACCCGCTGAGGGCTCATACGAGCAGTACTTC
NA	TRBV3-1/TRBV3-2	TRBJ2-2	NA	CASSQVRGTGELFF	TGTGCCAGCAGCCAAGTGCGGGGAACCGGGGAGCTGTTTTTT
NA	TRBV4-1	TRBJ1-3	few	CASSQRGGGNTIYF	TGCGCCAGCAGCCAGCGGGGTGGAGGAAACACCATATATTTT
NA	TRBV13	TRBJ1-5	NA	CASRRRDKQYSNQPQHF	TGTGCCAGCAGGAGGCGGGACAAACAGTATAGCAATCAGCCCCAGCATTTT
NA	TRBV12-3/TRBV12-4	TRBJ2-3	NA	CASSLVGEDTQYF	TGTGCCAGCAGTTTAGTCGGTGAGGATACGCAGTATTTT
TRBD1	TRBV23-1	TRBJ1-2	NA	CASSQSRGMTGGSGYTF	TGCGCCAGCAGTCAATCGAGGGGCATGACAGGGGGCAGTGGCTACACCTTC
TRBD1	TRBV19	TRBJ1-1	NA	CASSIEGGQKSYTEAFF	TGTGCCAGTAGTATAGAAGGGGGACAGAAATCGTACACTGAAGCTTTCTTT
NA	TRBV7-2	TRBJ1-5	NA	CASTDWVGNQPQHF	TGTGCCAGCACCGATTGGGTAGGGAACCAGCCCCAGCATTTT
NA	TRBV5-1	TRBJ2-3	once	CASYGSTDTQYF	TGCGCCAGCTACGGTTCAACAGATACGCAGTATTTT
NA	TRBV6-5	TRBJ2-5	NA	CASSYSLEVKTQYF	TGTGCCAGCAGTTACTCGCTAGAAGTAAAGACCCAGTACTTC
NA	TRBV2	TRBJ2-5	NA	CASVSGLVETQYF	TGTGCCAGCGTCTCCGGCCTGGTGGAGACCCAGTACTTC
TRBD2	TRBV7-8	TRBJ2-1	NA	CASLEAGGYNEQFF	TGTGCCAGCCTGGAGGCGGGGGGGTACAATGAGCAGTTCTTC
NA	TRBV5-6	TRBJ2-2	NA	CASGRRTGELFF	TGTGCCAGCGGCCGGAGGACCGGGGAGCTGTTTTTT
NA	TRBV7-8	TRBJ1-2	NA	CASSLKRVLSYGYTF	TGTGCCAGCAGCCTAAAACGGGTTCTGAGCTATGGCTACACCTTC
NA	TRBV28	TRBJ2-1	NA	CASSRTDYNEQFF	TGTGCCAGCAGCCGGACAGATTACAATGAGCAGTTCTTC
TRBD1	TRBV6-4	TRBJ1-5	NA	CARPKGDRYNQPQHF	TGTGCCAGGCCAAAAGGGGACAGATACAATCAGCCCCAGCATTTT
TRBD1	TRBV6-2/TRBV6-3	TRBJ1-5	once	CASSYGQGTQPQHF	TGTGCCAGCAGTTACGGACAGGGCACGCAGCCCCAGCATTTT